This TCR beta chain was captured in a study of T cells in tuberculosis. Background on the study: In South Africa, adults with active tuberculosis were compared with IGRA-negative and latently infected IGRA-positive adolescents.

Method: immunoSEQ multiplex PCR; TCRdb's copy keeps in-frame clones and lacks some. Of about 29,000 clones listed, more than 80% were seen once; the top ten hold over 4.5%. The CDR3 has 16 amino acids. In regard to this clone: No antigen is known for it.

Notes on the study in general: Active tuberculosis TCR-alpha repertoires lay closer to GMM-specific TCRs than IGRA-negative controls, suggesting clonal expansion.

The V gene is TRBV21-1, the J gene TRBJ2-6; the tabulated D call, TRBD2, remains unverified against the DNA. TRBV21-1 is given as a pseudogene. Material: PBMCs. This sequence was found in a donor aged 10-30 years with latent tuberculosis or without tuberculosis infection. CDR3 DNA sequence: TGTGCCAGCGGACTAGCGGGACTCTCTGGGGCCAACGTCCTGACTTTC. Amino acid sequence: CASGLAGLSGANVLTF.